Sequencing of this T cell receptor beta chain was carried out in a study of blood T cells in healthy people across ages. Through a sample-barcoded 5' primer and a J-beta primer mix, a second PCR was run for roughly 6 to 11 cycles. TCRdb reprocessed the 5' RACE reads with MiXCR, giving one entry per CDR3 protein. The top ten clones hold approximately 15% of a sample with more than 800,000 distinct CDR3 sequences, around 30% of them seen once. Extractions gave at least 5.5 micrograms of total RNA per sample. Germline trimming cut 5 bases from V and 1 base from J; bases unmatched to any gene: 13. The CDR3 has 18 amino acids. Looked up from germline, CDR1 is SGHTA and CDR2 is FQGNSA. This clonotype was picked up a small number of times.

The TCR sequence derives from a woman aged 80 or over in good health. The rearrangement uses TRBV7-2 and TRBJ2-3; 9 bases agree with TRBD2. The source material was blood. The CDR3 here is CASSRGGAGGRGTDTQYF. CDR3 sequence (DNA): TGTGCCAGCAGCCGAGGCGGAGCGGGGGGCCGGGGCACAGATACGCAGTATTTT.